This T cell receptor (beta chain) was sequenced for a study of regulatory T cells in long-lasting Graves disease. Study results and limitations: Persistent disease favored TRBV28, TRBJ1-2 and TRBJ2-5. Investigators studied peripheral blood only, not thyroid tissue. Reduced TCR diversity was observed in persistent Graves' patients versus newly diagnosed patients.

Time point given: persistent/refractory GD, antithyroid drugs over 5 years with positive TRAb. Preparation of the TCR library used RNA extracted from PBMCs. As collected, the peripheral blood samples measured approximately 10 milliliters each and went into EDTA tubes. As concerns this clonotype: Its matching antigen is unknown.

CDR1 SGHRS and CDR2 YFSETQ come from the germline V gene. V was cut by 0 bases and J by 2 bases, with 12 bases left in between. CDR3 size: 15 residues. Building of the TCR beta libraries involved iRepertoire HTBI primers and Arm-PCR of CDR3 regions. TCRdb processed the multiplex PCR reads anew with MiXCR; each CDR3 protein has one entry. The sample includes 300,000 to 350,000 distinct CDR3 sequences, about 19% of them seen just once. This sequence joins TRBV5-1 and TRBJ2-7; D is possibly TRBD1 (5 bases). The receptor was isolated from a female donor with Graves disease. The source material was peripheral blood mononuclear cells (PBMCs), sampled when the disease was refractory, from a patient treated with antithyroid drugs. Here the CDR3 reads CASSLELQGPYEQYF. Written as DNA, the CDR3 is TGCGCCAGCAGCTTGGAACTTCAGGGCCCCTACGAGCAGTACTTC.